This T cell receptor (beta chain) was documented in a study of Ad26.COV2.S vaccination and SARS-CoV-2 variants (dated by TCRdb to the early 2020s). Regarding the study in general: The specificity and breadth of SARS-CoV-2-reactive T cell receptors after Ad26.COV2.S vaccination were assessed by TCRbeta repertoire sequencing. The TCR-sequenced set comprised approximately 30 samples: some 20 Ad26.COV2.S vaccine recipients, 5 placebo recipients and 8 SARS-CoV-2 convalescent individuals.

The research as a whole found: Higher spike-specific TCR breadth was observed in Ad26.COV2.S recipients than in placebo recipients (P = 0.0014). Vaccine and placebo recipients had similar non-spike TCR breadth, a finding consistent with the vaccine containing only spike. Substantial breadth of spike-specific CD8+ and CD4+ T cell responses was reported after vaccination. The authors noted that the TCR breadth and depth analyses may have underestimated total T cell responses.

Concerning this clone: Its antigen is not yet known. The sample holds no much larger clone one base away, and base qualities are not on file.

The immunoSEQ Assay was the method used to sequence TCRbeta CDR3 regions. After extraction, genomic DNA underwent amplification by bias-controlled multiplex PCR, followed by high-throughput sequencing. Per the authors' processing: Collapsing and filtering of sequences were performed to quantify the absolute abundance of each unique TCRbeta CDR3 region. Usable DNA was measured by amplifying reference genes present in all nucleated cells, and TCRbeta template counts were normalized to that usable DNA to estimate T cell fraction. Repertoire TCRs were annotated as SARS-CoV-2-specific by exact matching of V gene, CDR3 amino acid sequence and J gene to a known reactive TCR set. MIRA supplied the reference SARS-CoV-2 TCR set, which was filtered for enrichment in COVID-19-positive ImmuneCODE repertoires so that public or cross-reactive TCRs were removed. Using the MIRA antigens, annotated TCRs were further analysed by specific ORF or by position within an ORF. Breadth was defined as the number of annotated unique rearrangements divided by the total number of unique productive rearrangements, and depth was defined as the summed frequency of the annotated unique rearrangements. TCR breadth was compared between groups using two-sided Wilcoxon rank-sum tests. TCRdb's version of the immuneACCESS table is confined to in-frame rearrangements and falls short of the full clone set. An unresolved V gene accounts for under half of the shortfall where checked; the remainder is of unknown origin. That table supplies the V and J calls and clone size; D and trimming were determined from the DNA. The sample yields some 39,000 clones; 83% were counted once. Of the sample, around half falls within the top ten clones.

V gives up 6 bases and J gives up 6 bases, and the segment between their germline ends measures 20 bases. Inclusive of the bounding cysteine and phenylalanine, the CDR3 is 16 residues long. CDR3 DNA only is kept here, 48 bases in frame from base 1. Looking up the germline V gene (reference sequence) yields CDR1 SEHNR and CDR2 FQNEAQ. Reading the label with the study, this specimen's time point is: individuals recovered from natural SARS-CoV-2 infection. The receptor's source is a human donor who had recovered from COVID-19. The chain employs TRBV7-9 and TRBJ2-2, and possibly TRBD1, on 6 matching bases. The sequencing used peripheral blood, collected after recovery from COVID-19. Read as DNA, the sequence is TGTGCCAGCAGTAGGCGGCAGGGGTTCGGAGCCGGGGAGCTGTTTTTT. Its translation reads: CASSRRQGFGAGELFF.